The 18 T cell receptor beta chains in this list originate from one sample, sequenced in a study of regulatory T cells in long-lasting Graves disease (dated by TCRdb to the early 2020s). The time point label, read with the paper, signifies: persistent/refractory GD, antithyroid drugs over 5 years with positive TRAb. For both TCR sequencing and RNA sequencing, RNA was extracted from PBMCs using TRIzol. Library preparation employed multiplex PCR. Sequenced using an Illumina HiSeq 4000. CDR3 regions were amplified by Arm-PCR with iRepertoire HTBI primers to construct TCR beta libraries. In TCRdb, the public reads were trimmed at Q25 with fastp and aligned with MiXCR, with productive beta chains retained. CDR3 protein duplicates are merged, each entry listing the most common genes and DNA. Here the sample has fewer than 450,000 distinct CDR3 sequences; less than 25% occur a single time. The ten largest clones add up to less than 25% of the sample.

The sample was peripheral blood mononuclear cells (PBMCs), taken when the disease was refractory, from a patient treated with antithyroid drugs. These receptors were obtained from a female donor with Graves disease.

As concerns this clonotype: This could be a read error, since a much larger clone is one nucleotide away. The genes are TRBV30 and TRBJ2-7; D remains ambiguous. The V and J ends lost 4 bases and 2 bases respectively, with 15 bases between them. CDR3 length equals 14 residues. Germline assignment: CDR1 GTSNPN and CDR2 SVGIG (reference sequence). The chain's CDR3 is CAWIGRLSTYEQYF. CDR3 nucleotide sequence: TGTGCCTGGATAGGAAGACTCAGTACCTACGAGCAGTACTTC.

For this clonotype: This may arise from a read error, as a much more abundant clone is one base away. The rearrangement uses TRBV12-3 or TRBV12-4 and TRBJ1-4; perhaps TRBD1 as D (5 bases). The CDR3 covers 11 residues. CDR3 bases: TGTGCCAGCGGTTTCGGACAAGTACTGTTTTTT. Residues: CASGFGQVLFF.

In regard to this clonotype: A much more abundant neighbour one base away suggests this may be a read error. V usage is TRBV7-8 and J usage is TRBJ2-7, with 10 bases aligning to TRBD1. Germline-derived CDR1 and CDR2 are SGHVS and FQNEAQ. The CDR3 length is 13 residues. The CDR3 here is CAGSGTGVREQYF. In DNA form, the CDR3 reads TGTGCCGGCAGCGGGACAGGGGTTCGGGAGCAGTACTTC.

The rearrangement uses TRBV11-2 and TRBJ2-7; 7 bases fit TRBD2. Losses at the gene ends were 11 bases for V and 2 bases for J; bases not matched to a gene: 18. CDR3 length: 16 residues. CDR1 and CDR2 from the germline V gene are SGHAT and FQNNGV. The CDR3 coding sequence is TGTGCCTCCGCCGGGGGGAGTGGTAGCGCAGCCTACGAGCAGTACTTC. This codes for CASAGGSGSAAYEQYF. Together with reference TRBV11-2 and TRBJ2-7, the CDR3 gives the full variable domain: EAGVAQSPRYKIIEKRQSVAFWCNPISGHATLYWYQQILGQGPKLLIQFQNNGVVDDSQLPKDRFSAERLKGVDSTLKIQPAKLEDSAVYLCASAGGSGSAAYEQYFGPGTRLTVT.

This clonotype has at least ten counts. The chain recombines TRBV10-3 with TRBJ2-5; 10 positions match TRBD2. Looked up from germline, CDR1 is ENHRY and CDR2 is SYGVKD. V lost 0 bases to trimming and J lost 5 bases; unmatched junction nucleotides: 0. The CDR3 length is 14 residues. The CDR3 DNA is TGTGCCATCAGTGAGTCGACTAGCGGGGAGACCCAGTACTTC. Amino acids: CAISESTSGETQYF.

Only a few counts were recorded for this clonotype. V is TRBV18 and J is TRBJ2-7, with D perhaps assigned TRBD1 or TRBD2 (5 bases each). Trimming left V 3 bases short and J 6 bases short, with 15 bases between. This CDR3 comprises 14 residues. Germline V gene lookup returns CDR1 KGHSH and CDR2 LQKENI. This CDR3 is CASSPSGTASEQYF. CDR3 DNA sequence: TGTGCCAGCTCACCCTCCGGGACGGCTTCCGAGCAGTACTTC.

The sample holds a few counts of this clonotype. The CDR3 sequence: CASSFTGEKLFF. The CDR3, as DNA: TGTGCCAGCAGTTTTACAGGGGAAAAACTGTTTTTT. The chain joins TRBV28 to TRBJ1-4; possible D gene TRBD1, 6 bases. Germline V CDR1 and CDR2: MDHEN, SYDVKM. Trimming pared 3 bases from V and 8 bases from J, leaving 7 bases between. There are 12 residues in the CDR3.

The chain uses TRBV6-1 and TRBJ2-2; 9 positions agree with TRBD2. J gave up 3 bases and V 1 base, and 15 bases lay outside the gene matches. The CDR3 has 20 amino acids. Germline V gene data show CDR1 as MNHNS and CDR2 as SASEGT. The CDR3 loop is CASSEGSRLAANVDTGELFF. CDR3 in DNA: TGTGCCAGCAGTGAAGGGTCGAGACTAGCGGCCAACGTTGACACCGGGGAGCTGTTTTTT.

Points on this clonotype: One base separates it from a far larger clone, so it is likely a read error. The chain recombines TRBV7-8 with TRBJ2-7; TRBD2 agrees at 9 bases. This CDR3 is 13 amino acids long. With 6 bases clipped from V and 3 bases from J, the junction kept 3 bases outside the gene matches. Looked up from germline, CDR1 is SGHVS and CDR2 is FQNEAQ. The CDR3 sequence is CASRELAGYEQYF. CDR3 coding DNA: TGTGCCAGCAGGGAACTAGCGGGCTACGAGCAGTACTTC. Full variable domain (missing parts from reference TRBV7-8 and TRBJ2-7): GAGVSQSPRYKVAKRGQDVALRCDPISGHVSLFWYQQALGQGPEFLTYFQNEAQLDKSGLPSDRFFAERPEGSVSTLKIQRTQQEDSAVYLCASRELAGYEQYFGPGTRLTVT.

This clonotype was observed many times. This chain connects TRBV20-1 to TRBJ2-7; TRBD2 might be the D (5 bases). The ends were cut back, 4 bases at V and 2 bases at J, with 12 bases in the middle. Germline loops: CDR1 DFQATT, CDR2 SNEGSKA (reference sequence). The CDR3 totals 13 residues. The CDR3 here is CSAIQPGTYEQYF. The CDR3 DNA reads TGCAGTGCTATCCAACCGGGGACCTACGAGCAGTACTTC.

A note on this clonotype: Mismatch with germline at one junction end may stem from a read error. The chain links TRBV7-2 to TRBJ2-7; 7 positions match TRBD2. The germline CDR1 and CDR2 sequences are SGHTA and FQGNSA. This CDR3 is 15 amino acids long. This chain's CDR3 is CASSLAAASSYEQYF. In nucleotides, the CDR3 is TGTGCCAGCAGCCTAGCGGCCGCCAGCTCCTACGAGCAGTACTTC.

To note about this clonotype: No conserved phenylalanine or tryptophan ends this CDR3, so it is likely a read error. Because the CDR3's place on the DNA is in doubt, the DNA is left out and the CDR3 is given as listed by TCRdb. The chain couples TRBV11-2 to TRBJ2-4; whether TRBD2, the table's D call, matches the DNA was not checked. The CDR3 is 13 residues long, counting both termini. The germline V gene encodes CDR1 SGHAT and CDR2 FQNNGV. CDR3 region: CASSLGLSMDFGP.

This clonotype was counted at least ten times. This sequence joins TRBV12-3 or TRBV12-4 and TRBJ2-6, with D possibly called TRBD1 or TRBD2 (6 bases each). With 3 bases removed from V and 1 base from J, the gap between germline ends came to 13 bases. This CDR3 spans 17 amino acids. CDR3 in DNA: TGTGCCAGCAGTTTGAAGGGGGGCGCTTCTGGGGCCAACGTCCTGACTTTC. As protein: CASSLKGGASGANVLTF.

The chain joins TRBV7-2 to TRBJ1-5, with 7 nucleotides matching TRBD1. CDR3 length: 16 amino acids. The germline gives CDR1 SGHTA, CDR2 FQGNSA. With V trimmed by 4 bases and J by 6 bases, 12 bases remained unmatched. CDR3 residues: CASSSREGATGQPQHF. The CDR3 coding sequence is TGTGCCAGCAGCTCCCGAGAGGGGGCGACGGGTCAGCCCCAGCATTTT.

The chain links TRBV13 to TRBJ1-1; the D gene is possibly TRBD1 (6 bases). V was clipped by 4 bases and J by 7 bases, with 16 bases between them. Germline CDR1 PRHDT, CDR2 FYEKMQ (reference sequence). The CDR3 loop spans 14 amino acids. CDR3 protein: CASSSEDSRFEAFF. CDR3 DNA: TGTGCCAGCAGCTCGGAGGACAGTAGATTTGAAGCTTTCTTT. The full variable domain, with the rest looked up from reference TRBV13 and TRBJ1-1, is AAGVIQSPRHLIKEKRETATLKCYPIPRHDTVYWYQQGPGQDPQFLISFYEKMQSDKGSIPDRFSAQQFSDYHSELNMSSLELGDSALYFCASSSEDSRFEAFFGQGTRLTVV.

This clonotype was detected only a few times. CDR3 coding DNA: TGCGCCAGCAGCCCAGCAGGGTTTGGGGCCAACGTCCTGACTTTC. Translated, it gives CASSPAGFGANVLTF. The chain links TRBV5-1 to TRBJ2-6, with a possible D match to TRBD1 (5 bases). Germline V gene data show CDR1 as SGHRS and CDR2 as YFSETQ. Deletions cut 4 bases from V and 3 bases from J, with 11 bases between. The CDR3 consists of 15 residues.

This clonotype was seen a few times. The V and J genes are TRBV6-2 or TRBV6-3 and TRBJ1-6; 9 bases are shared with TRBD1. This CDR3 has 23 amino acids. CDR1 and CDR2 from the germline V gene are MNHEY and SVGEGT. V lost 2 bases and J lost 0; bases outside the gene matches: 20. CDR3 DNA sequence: TGTGCCAGCAGTTACATCCGGGACAGGGAAAACCTTTCCGGTAGCTCCTATAATTCACCCCTCCACTTT. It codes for CASSYIRDRENLSGSSYNSPLHF.

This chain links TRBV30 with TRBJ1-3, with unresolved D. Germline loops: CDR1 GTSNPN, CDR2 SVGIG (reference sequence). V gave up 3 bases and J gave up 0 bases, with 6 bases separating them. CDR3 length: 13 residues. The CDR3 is CAWRLSSGNTIYF. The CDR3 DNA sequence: TGTGCCTGGAGACTCAGCTCTGGAAACACCATATATTTT.